This T cell receptor (beta chain) stems from a study of blood T cell repertoires in COVID-19. Produced via immunoSEQ multiplex PCR; TCRdb's table is partial and in-frame only. The data show around 100,000 clones, with approximately 90% seen just once and 5.1% held by the top ten. Unmatched junction bases numbered 8, after V lost 3 bases and J lost 7 bases. The CDR3 has 16 amino acids. Germline V gene lookup returns CDR1 SNHLY and CDR2 FYNNEI. The specimen was peripheral blood. The V and J genes are TRBV2 and TRBJ1-6, with 8 positions matching TRBD1. The TCR was taken from a man between 45 and 60 years old with acute or convalescent COVID-19. The CDR3 loop is CASSEETGDMNSPLHF. Here the CDR3 DNA reads TGTGCCAGCAGTGAGGAGACAGGGGATATGAATTCACCCCTCCACTTT.